At least ten counts were recorded for the clone carrying this T cell receptor beta chain. Its antigen is not known. These data come from a study of T cell repertoires in cytomegalovirus infection. On the study more broadly: Recently identified HLA-C-restricted CMV epitopes were used, and well-studied HLA-B-restricted CMV epitopes were used as well.

V was cut by 2 bases and J by 1 base, with 11 bases left in between. The CDR3 sequence is 15 residues long. Germline-derived CDR1 and CDR2 are SGHVS and FQNEAQ. TCRdb redid the calling of the reads with MiXCR, one entry per CDR3 protein. The sample shows 200,000 or so distinct CDR3 sequences, around 35% of them seen only once. The V and J genes are TRBV7-8 and TRBJ1-2; D is unresolved. The sequence was obtained from a human donor in good health (CMV status not recorded). Some clones in this sample may be carry-over from other donors' samples. Sequenced here: CD8+ T cells from cultured PBMCs, sampled from culture after CMV antigen stimulation. The CDR3 nucleotides read TGTGCCAGCAGCTTAAACCCCAAGAATAACTATGGCTACACCTTC. Translated, it gives CASSLNPKNNYGYTF.